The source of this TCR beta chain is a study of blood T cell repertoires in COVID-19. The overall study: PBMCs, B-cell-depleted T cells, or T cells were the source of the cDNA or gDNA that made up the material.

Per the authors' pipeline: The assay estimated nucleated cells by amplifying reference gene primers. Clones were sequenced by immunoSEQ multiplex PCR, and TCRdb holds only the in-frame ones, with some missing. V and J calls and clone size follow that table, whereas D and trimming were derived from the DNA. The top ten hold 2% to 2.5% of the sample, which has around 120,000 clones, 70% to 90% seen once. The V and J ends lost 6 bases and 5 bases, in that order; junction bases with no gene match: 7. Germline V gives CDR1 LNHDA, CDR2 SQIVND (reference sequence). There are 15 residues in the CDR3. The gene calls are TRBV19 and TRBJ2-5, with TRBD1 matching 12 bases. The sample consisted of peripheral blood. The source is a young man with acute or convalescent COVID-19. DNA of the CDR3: TGTGCCAGTAGCCCGGGACAGGGGGCCCGGGAGACCCAGTACTTC. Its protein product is CASSPGQGARETQYF. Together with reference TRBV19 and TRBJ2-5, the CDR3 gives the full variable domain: DGGITQSPKYLFRKEGQNVTLSCEQNLNHDAMYWYRQDPGQGLRLIYYSQIVNDFQKGDIAEGYSVSREKKESFPLTVTSAQKNPTAFYLCASSPGQGARETQYFGPGTRLLVL.